This T cell receptor beta chain emerged from a study of control samples from healthy donors and cancer patients. Method: immunoSEQ multiplex PCR; TCRdb's copy keeps in-frame clones and lacks some. The data show over 80,000 clones, with 82% seen just once and more than 1.5% held by the top ten. The TCR sequence derives from a man between 60 and 75 years old in good health. Material: blood.

CDR3 sequence: CASSPLTGAGNTIYF. The CDR3 coding sequence is TGTGCCAGCAGCCCACTGACAGGGGCTGGAAACACCATATATTTT. The chain uses TRBV7-6 and TRBJ1-3; TRBD1 matches 8 bases. Germline V gene sequence: CDR1 SGHVS, CDR2 FNYEAQ. The CDR3 loop spans 15 amino acids. J was trimmed by 2 bases and V by 5 bases; bases with no gene match: 5. Complete variable domain (other parts from reference TRBV7-6 and TRBJ1-3): GAGVSQSPRYKVTKRGQDVALRCDPISGHVSLYWYRQALGQGPEFLTYFNYEAQQDKSGLPNDRFSAERPEGSISTLTIQRTEQRDSAMYRCASSPLTGAGNTIYFGEGSWLTVV.